Listed below are T cell receptor beta chains from one sample, sequenced in a study of blood T cells in healthy people across ages. Each CDR3 protein gets one entry after TCRdb re-called the 5' RACE reads with MiXCR. The data show 700,000 to 900,000 distinct CDR3 sequences, about 55% seen once. The sample was blood. Receptors originate from a man older than 75 in good health. CDR3s include the opening cysteine and the closing phenylalanine or tryptophan. Fields, in order: J gene, V gene, clone size, D gene, CDR3 DNA, CDR3 protein. The D gene is left open where the match is weak. Size is stated for part of the rows, as once, few or many counts, or as a class when the clone is expanded.

>TRBJ2-3|TRBV5-4|.|.
TGTGCCAGCAGTCGGGTCGGGGCAGATACGCAGTATTTT
CASSRVGADTQYF
>TRBJ2-1|TRBV3-1|few|.
TGTGCCAGCAGCAAAAGCGGCAGGTTGGACGGTGAGCAGTTCTTC
CASSKSGRLDGEQFF
>TRBJ2-1|TRBV4-1|.|TRBD2
TGCGCCAGCAGCCAAGCTTTAACCGGGACTAGCGGCCTTGGTGAGCAGTTCTTC
CASSQALTGTSGLGEQFF
>TRBJ2-1|TRBV7-2|few|TRBD2
TGTGCCAGCAGCTTATATACTAGCGGGGGCTACAATGAGCAGTTCTTC
CASSLYTSGGYNEQFF
>TRBJ1-2|TRBV15|.|.
TGTGCCACCAGCAGAGACCCTACAGGCGGGCGGGGCTACACCTTC
CATSRDPTGGRGYTF
>TRBJ1-1|TRBV20-1|.|.
TGCAGTGCTAGAGCGTACAGTGAAGACACTGAAGCTTTCTTT
CSARAYSEDTEAFF
>TRBJ1-1|TRBV4-1|.|.
TGCGCCAGCAGCCGTCTGACCGGGGTGGGCACTGAAGCTTTCTTT
CASSRLTGVGTEAFF
>TRBJ2-7|TRBV7-3|few|TRBD2
TGTGCCAGCAGCCAGGGCGGGAGTCTCCCCTACGAGCAGTACTTC
CASSQGGSLPYEQYF
>TRBJ2-5|TRBV7-2|.|TRBD1
TGTGCCAGCAGCCCAAGACAGGGCCGGGATGAGCAGTACTTC
CASSPRQGRDEQYF
>TRBJ2-7|TRBV10-3|.|.
TGTGCCATAGGAGTGGGCGAGCAGTACTTC
CAIGVGEQYF
>TRBJ2-1|TRBV5-6|.|.
TGTGCCAGCAGCCCTTGGCGACCTGGGGGAGGCAATGAGCAGTTCTTC
CASSPWRPGGGNEQFF
>TRBJ2-1|TRBV7-8|.|TRBD2
TGTGCCAGCAGCTTAACTAGCGGGACCCCAATACATGAGCAGTTCTTC
CASSLTSGTPIHEQFF
>TRBJ2-3|TRBV20-1|.|.
TGCAGTGCCCCAGGAGGCACAGATACGCAGTATTTT
CSAPGGTDTQYF
>TRBJ2-7|TRBV5-5|.|.
TGTGCCAGCAGCTACGGGACCGCAGGCTCCTACGAGCAGTACTTC
CASSYGTAGSYEQYF
>TRBJ1-1|TRBV6-5|few|.
TGTGCCAGCAGTTCCGGTTCTTTGGGGTGGACTGAAGCTTTCTTT
CASSSGSLGWTEAFF
>TRBJ2-7|TRBV21-1|.|.
TGTGCCAGCAGCCCAACTGAGGATCCTCCCTACGAGCAGTACTTC
CASSPTEDPPYEQYF
>TRBJ1-1|TRBV7-8|.|.
TGTGCCAGCAGCTTAGGTGAGACCGGGCTTGTTCCGGACATGTACACTGAAGCTTTCTTT
CASSLGETGLVPDMYTEAFF
>TRBJ2-6|TRBV27|.|.
TGTGCCAGCAGTCGTGTAAGGACGTCTGGGGCCAACGTCCTGACTTTC
CASSRVRTSGANVLTF
>TRBJ2-7|TRBV12-3/TRBV12-4|.|TRBD2
TGTGCCAGCAGTCCGACTAGCGGACCTGTAAATGAGCAGTACTTC
CASSPTSGPVNEQYF
>TRBJ2-3|TRBV20-1|.|TRBD2
TGCAGTGCTACGAAGACTAGCGGGGACTACACAGATACGCAGTATTTT
CSATKTSGDYTDTQYF
>TRBJ2-7|TRBV24-1|.|TRBD2
TGTGCCACCAGTGACCCTAGCGGGGGCTCCTACGAGCAGTACTTC
CATSDPSGGSYEQYF
>TRBJ2-1|TRBV12-3/TRBV12-4|many|TRBD2
TGTGCCAGCAGTCCATCGAGCGGGAGGGCCATCTACAATGAGCAGTTCTTC
CASSPSSGRAIYNEQFF
>TRBJ2-7|TRBV20-1|.|TRBD1
TGCAGTGCTAGTCACAGGGGCTCCTACGAGCAGTACTTC
CSASHRGSYEQYF
>TRBJ1-2|TRBV6-1|.|TRBD1
TGTGCCAGCAGTCTGGGACAGGGGGCGAGGGGCTGCACCTTC
CASSLGQGARGCTF
>TRBJ1-5|TRBV12-3/TRBV12-4|.|.
TGTGCCAGCAGTTTCTCCAGTGACAATCAGCCCCAGCATTTT
CASSFSSDNQPQHF
>TRBJ2-5|TRBV4-1|few|.
TGCGCCAGCAGCCAATGGGACTTGGGACAAGAGACCCAGTACTTC
CASSQWDLGQETQYF
>TRBJ1-2|TRBV20-1|.|TRBD1
TGCAGTGCTAGAACCAGGGGGCTTGACTATGGCTACACCTTC
CSARTRGLDYGYTF
>TRBJ2-4|TRBV11-2|.|TRBD1
TGTGCCAGCAGAATGACAGGGGGGGGAAAAAACATTCAGTACTTC
CASRMTGGGKNIQYF
>TRBJ2-7|TRBV6-6|.|.
TGTGCCAGCAGGGGGATATGGGCTGGGGAGCAGTACTTC
CASRGIWAGEQYF
>TRBJ2-3|TRBV7-6|few|TRBD1
TGTGCCAGCACTGATCCCCACCGGGACAGGGGGCAACACAGATACGCGTATTTT
CASTDPHRDRGQHRYAYF
>TRBJ1-2|TRBV7-8|few|.
TGTGCCAGCAGCTTACGGGGCCTAGCTAACTATGGCTACACCTTC
CASSLRGLANYGYTF
>TRBJ2-5|TRBV6-5|.|.
TGTGCCAGCAGTTACTCCCGACAAGAGACCCAGTACTTC
CASSYSRQETQYF
>TRBJ2-6|TRBV4-2|.|.
TGTGCCAGCACCAGGACGGACTCTGGGGCCAACGTCCTGACTTTC
CASTRTDSGANVLTF
>TRBJ2-5|TRBV2|.|.
TGTGCCAGCAACCGGGGACAACCGGAGACCCAGTACTTC
CASNRGQPETQYF
>TRBJ2-1|TRBV27|few|TRBD2
TGTGCCAGCCAAAAACTAGCGGGAGTTCTCAATGAGCAGTTCTTC
CASQKLAGVLNEQFF